This is a list of T cell receptor beta chains from one sample in a study of blood T cell repertoires in COVID-19. Repertoires were generated with immunoSEQ multiplex PCR, while TCRdb's copy carries only in-frame clones and drops some. The repertoire holds about 77,000 clones, around 90% seen once, with approximately 15% in the top ten. Sequenced input: peripheral blood. The receptors shown here come from a woman of 80 years or more with active or convalescent COVID-19. Each CDR3 is given with its conserved first and last residue. The D gene is left open where the match is weak. A clone size is listed for some rows: how often the clone was seen (once, few, many), or a class if it is expanded.

V: TRBV5-3
J: TRBJ1-4
size: .
D: .
DNA: TGTGCCAGAAGCTTAAGATTCGGGAGGGATCAGTTTTTT
CDR3: CARSLRFGRDQFF

V: TRBV19
J: TRBJ1-1
size: .
D: .
DNA: TGTGCCAGTATGGGGGCGCGGTGGACTGAAGCTTTCTTT
CDR3: CASMGARWTEAFF

V: TRBV7-2
J: TRBJ1-2
size: once
D: .
DNA: TGTGCCAGCAGCTTAGAGCCCGCACGATATGGCTACACCTTC
CDR3: CASSLEPARYGYTF

V: TRBV9
J: TRBJ2-3
size: .
D: .
DNA: TGTGCCAGCAGCGTAGGAGTCCCAGATACGCAGTATTTT
CDR3: CASSVGVPDTQYF

V: TRBV9
J: TRBJ2-1
size: .
D: .
DNA: TGTGCCAGCAGCGTCACGCTGGGAGAGTACAATGAGCAGTTCTTC
CDR3: CASSVTLGEYNEQFF

V: TRBV12-3/TRBV12-4
J: TRBJ2-3
size: .
D: .
DNA: TGTGCCAGCAGTTTCCGCAGACAGAATACGCAGTATTTT
CDR3: CASSFRRQNTQYF

V: TRBV11-2
J: TRBJ2-2
size: .
D: TRBD1
DNA: TGTGCCAGCAGCTTAGTGGGACAGCCCACCGGGGAGCTGTTTTTT
CDR3: CASSLVGQPTGELFF

V: TRBV6-5
J: TRBJ1-6
size: .
D: .
DNA: TGTGCCAGCAGTTACCTCCAAGGGGAAGGGTCACCCCTCCACTTT
CDR3: CASSYLQGEGSPLHF

V: TRBV6-5
J: TRBJ1-4
size: .
D: .
DNA: TGTGCCAGCAAAGGCCTAGGTGAAAAACTGTTTTTT
CDR3: CASKGLGEKLFF

V: TRBV3-1/TRBV3-2
J: TRBJ1-6
size: .
D: TRBD1
DNA: TGTGCCAGCAGCCAAAGCCCAGGGGGCTATAATTCACCCCTCCACTTT
CDR3: CASSQSPGGYNSPLHF

V: TRBV9
J: TRBJ2-2
size: .
D: .
DNA: TGTGCCAGCAGCGTATCGACCAGGGCTAACACCGGGGAGCTGTTTTTT
CDR3: CASSVSTRANTGELFF

V: TRBV5-1
J: TRBJ2-1
size: .
D: TRBD1
DNA: TGCGCCAGCAGCTTCTCGGGACAGCACTACAATGAGCAGTTCTTC
CDR3: CASSFSGQHYNEQFF

V: TRBV6-1
J: TRBJ1-5
size: .
D: .
DNA: TGTGCCAGCAGTGAGGGCCAGATTAGCAATCAGCCCCAGCATTTT
CDR3: CASSEGQISNQPQHF

V: TRBV28
J: TRBJ1-5
size: .
D: TRBD1
DNA: TGTGCCAGCAGTTCAGGGGGACAGCCCCAGCATTTT
CDR3: CASSSGGQPQHF

V: TRBV4-1
J: TRBJ2-1
size: .
D: TRBD2
DNA: TGCGCCAGCAGCCCAGGGTGGCTAGCGGGGGAAAATGAGCAGTTCTTC
CDR3: CASSPGWLAGENEQFF

V: TRBV6-1
J: TRBJ2-1
size: .
D: TRBD1
DNA: TGTGCCAGCAGTGAAGGGGGGACAGGGGGCAATGAGCAGTTCTTC
CDR3: CASSEGGTGGNEQFF

V: TRBV21-1
J: TRBJ1-6
size: .
D: .
DNA: TGTGCCAGCAGCAAAGCGCAGGAGGATGTATCACCCCTCCACTTT
CDR3: CASSKAQEDVSPLHF

V: TRBV2
J: TRBJ2-6
size: .
D: TRBD1
DNA: TGTGCCAGCCGGGACAGACCTTCTGGGGCCAACGTCCTGACTTTC
CDR3: CASRDRPSGANVLTF

V: TRBV28
J: TRBJ1-1
size: once
D: .
DNA: TGTGCCAGCAGTTTATTAGCCCCGACAGGGAACACTGAAGCTTTCTTT
CDR3: CASSLLAPTGNTEAFF

V: TRBV6-5
J: TRBJ2-1
size: once
D: TRBD2
DNA: TGTGCCAGCAGCCGACTAGCGGGGGGGCCAGATGAGCAGTTCTTC
CDR3: CASSRLAGGPDEQFF

V: TRBV3-1/TRBV3-2
J: TRBJ2-5
size: .
D: TRBD2
DNA: TGTGCCAGCAGCCGCGGACTAGCGGGGGGGCCAGAGACCCAGTACTTC
CDR3: CASSRGLAGGPETQYF

V: TRBV6-5
J: TRBJ1-3
size: .
D: TRBD1
DNA: TGTGCCACCCTAGGGGGCCTCTCTGGAAACACCATATATTTT
CDR3: CATLGGLSGNTIYF

V: TRBV19
J: TRBJ2-7
size: .
D: .
DNA: TGTGCCAGCCGGGGACGGACTAATGGGGAGCAGTACTTC
CDR3: CASRGRTNGEQYF

V: TRBV28
J: TRBJ1-2
size: .
D: TRBD1
DNA: TGTGCCAGCAGTACAGGGGTCTATGGCTACACCTTC
CDR3: CASSTGVYGYTF

V: TRBV3-1/TRBV3-2
J: TRBJ2-1
size: .
D: .
DNA: TGTGCCAGCAGCTACGGGACTTCTAGGAGAGAGCAGTTCTTC
CDR3: CASSYGTSRREQFF

V: TRBV28
J: TRBJ1-2
size: .
D: TRBD1
DNA: TGTGCCAGCAGTTCCGGGACAGCCCTCTATGGCTACACCTTC
CDR3: CASSSGTALYGYTF

V: TRBV4-3
J: TRBJ1-1
size: .
D: .
DNA: TGCGCCAGCAGCCAAGGTCTGCAGACAATGAACACTGAAGCTTTCTTT
CDR3: CASSQGLQTMNTEAFF

V: TRBV19
J: TRBJ1-6
size: .
D: TRBD1
DNA: TGTGCCAGTAGCCCGGACAGGGATCGGTCACCCCTCCACTTT
CDR3: CASSPDRDRSPLHF

V: TRBV9
J: TRBJ2-1
size: .
D: .
DNA: TGTGCCAGCAGCGAGGGATCCCAGCGGAGGAATGAGCAGTTCTTC
CDR3: CASSEGSQRRNEQFF

V: TRBV7-9
J: TRBJ1-6
size: .
D: TRBD1
DNA: TGTGCCAGCAGCCCAGGGACAGGGGGCAATAATTCACCCCTCCACTTT
CDR3: CASSPGTGGNNSPLHF

V: TRBV9
J: TRBJ1-1
size: .
D: TRBD1
DNA: TGTGCCAGCAGCGACAACAGGGGCCGGGGGAACACTGAAGCTTTCTTT
CDR3: CASSDNRGRGNTEAFF

V: TRBV15
J: TRBJ1-4
size: .
D: .
DNA: TGTGCCACTCGGGGGGAAGGGACGGATGAAAAACTGTTTTTT
CDR3: CATRGEGTDEKLFF

V: TRBV29-1
J: TRBJ2-1
size: .
D: .
DNA: TGCAGCGTTGAATTTAACAATGAGCAGTTCTTC
CDR3: CSVEFNNEQFF

V: TRBV28
J: TRBJ1-2
size: .
D: .
DNA: TGTGCCAGCAGTTTAGCAGGGATCTATGGCTACACCTTC
CDR3: CASSLAGIYGYTF

V: TRBV19
J: TRBJ2-7
size: .
D: .
DNA: TGTGCCAGTAGTGGCAGGCGCTCCTACGAGCAGTACTTC
CDR3: CASSGRRSYEQYF

V: TRBV18
J: TRBJ2-7
size: .
D: .
DNA: TGTGCCAGCTCACCACAGGGGGGGTACGAGCAGTACTTC
CDR3: CASSPQGGYEQYF

V: TRBV2
J: TRBJ1-2
size: .
D: .
DNA: TGTGCCAGCACTCCCGGGGGGGGCTATGGCTACACCTTC
CDR3: CASTPGGGYGYTF

V: TRBV12-3/TRBV12-4
J: TRBJ1-2
size: .
D: .
DNA: TGTGCCAGCAGCTTATCGGCGGGGGGCTACACCTTC
CDR3: CASSLSAGGYTF

V: TRBV28
J: TRBJ1-2
size: .
D: .
DNA: TGTGCCAGCAGTTTAGCAGGGAATGGCTACACCTTC
CDR3: CASSLAGNGYTF

V: TRBV9
J: TRBJ1-1
size: .
D: .
DNA: TGTGCCAGCAGCGTACGACAAATTAACACTGAAGCTTTCTTT
CDR3: CASSVRQINTEAFF

V: TRBV7-2
J: TRBJ1-3
size: .
D: .
DNA: TGTGCCAGCAGCTTAGGCGGTTTCTCTGGAAACACCATATATTTT
CDR3: CASSLGGFSGNTIYF

V: TRBV27
J: TRBJ2-2
size: .
D: TRBD1
DNA: TGTGCCAGCACTGACAGGGGGGCGCATACCGGGGAGCTGTTTTTT
CDR3: CASTDRGAHTGELFF

V: TRBV28
J: TRBJ1-5
size: .
D: .
DNA: TGTGCCAGCAGGGGAAGACAGATGAGCAATCAGCCCCAGCATTTT
CDR3: CASRGRQMSNQPQHF

V: TRBV18
J: TRBJ2-7
size: .
D: .
DNA: TGTGCCAGCTCGGGAGAACTTACAAAGCAGTACTTC
CDR3: CASSGELTKQYF

V: TRBV5-1
J: TRBJ2-7
size: .
D: .
DNA: TGCGCCAGCAGCTTGGGGTCGGGGTCCTACGAGCAGTACTTC
CDR3: CASSLGSGSYEQYF

V: TRBV6-5
J: TRBJ1-5
size: .
D: TRBD1
DNA: TGTGCCAGCAGCCGGACAGGCTTCAATCAGCCCCAGCATTTT
CDR3: CASSRTGFNQPQHF

V: TRBV28
J: TRBJ1-2
size: .
D: .
DNA: TGTGCCAGCAGTTCCCCCCCGGCGGAATACTATGGCTACACCTTC
CDR3: CASSSPPAEYYGYTF

V: TRBV28
J: TRBJ1-6
size: .
D: .
DNA: TGTGCCAGCAGCTCAGGGTCCTATAATTCACCCCTCCACTTT
CDR3: CASSSGSYNSPLHF

V: TRBV28
J: TRBJ1-3
size: .
D: .
DNA: TGTGCCAGCAGTTTGTCGCCTAGCTCTGGAAACACCATATATTTT
CDR3: CASSLSPSSGNTIYF

V: TRBV7-2
J: TRBJ1-4
size: .
D: .
DNA: TGTGCCAGCAGCTTAGGAGGGCTGGGTGAAAAACTGTTTTTT
CDR3: CASSLGGLGEKLFF